This TCR beta chain came from a study of T cell responses to AZD1222 COVID-19 vaccine. Study results and caveats: It should be noted that donors were predominantly white British and more often female, and clonal diversity was possibly underestimated. Regions 160-218 and 743-854 dominated among vaccine-associated CD4 TCRs spanning spike.

The protocol was immunoSEQ multiplex PCR, while the TCRdb copy is restricted to in-frame clones and leaves out a portion. The repertoire holds more than 60,000 clones, around 87% seen once, with 18% in the top ten. The germline CDR1 and CDR2 sequences are MRHNA and SNTAGT. This CDR3 has 15 residues. V lost 5 bases and J lost 1; bases outside the gene matches: 3. In the case of this clone: Antigen specificity is unknown.

The TCR was taken from an adult who received the AZD1222 COVID-19 vaccine. The sequencing here drew on peripheral blood, taken 28 days after the second AZD1222 dose. The chain is built from TRBV6-4 and TRBJ2-3, with 10 bases identical to TRBD1. The CDR3: CASSPGTGGTDTQYF. The CDR3 DNA is TGTGCCAGCAGTCCCGGGACAGGGGGCACAGATACGCAGTATTTT.